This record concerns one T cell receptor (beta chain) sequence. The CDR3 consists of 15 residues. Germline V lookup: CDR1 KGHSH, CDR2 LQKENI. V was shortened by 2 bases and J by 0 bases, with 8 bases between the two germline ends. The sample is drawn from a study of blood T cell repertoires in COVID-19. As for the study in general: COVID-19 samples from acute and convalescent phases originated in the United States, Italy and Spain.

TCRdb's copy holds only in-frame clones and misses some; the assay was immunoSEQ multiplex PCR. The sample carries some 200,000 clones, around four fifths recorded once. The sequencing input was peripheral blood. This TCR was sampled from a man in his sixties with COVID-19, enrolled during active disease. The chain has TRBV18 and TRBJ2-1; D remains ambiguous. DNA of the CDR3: TGTGCCAGCTCACCATTGCCGAGCTCCTACAATGAGCAGTTCTTC. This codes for CASSPLPSSYNEQFF.